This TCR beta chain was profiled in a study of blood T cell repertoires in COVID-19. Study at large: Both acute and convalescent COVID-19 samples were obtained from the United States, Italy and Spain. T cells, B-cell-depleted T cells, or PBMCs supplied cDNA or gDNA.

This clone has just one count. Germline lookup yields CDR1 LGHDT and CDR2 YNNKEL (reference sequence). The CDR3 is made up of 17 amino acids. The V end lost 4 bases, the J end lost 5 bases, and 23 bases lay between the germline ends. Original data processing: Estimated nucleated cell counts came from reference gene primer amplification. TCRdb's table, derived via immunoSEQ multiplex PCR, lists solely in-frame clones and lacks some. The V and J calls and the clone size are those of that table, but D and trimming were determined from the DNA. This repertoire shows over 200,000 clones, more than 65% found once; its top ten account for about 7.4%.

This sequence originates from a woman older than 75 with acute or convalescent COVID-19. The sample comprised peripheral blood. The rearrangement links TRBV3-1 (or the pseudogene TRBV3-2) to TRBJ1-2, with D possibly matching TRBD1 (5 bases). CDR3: CASSPNMGQGGGYGYTF. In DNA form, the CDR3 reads TGTGCCAGCAGCCCCAATATGGGGCAGGGTGGGGGGTATGGCTACACCTTC.